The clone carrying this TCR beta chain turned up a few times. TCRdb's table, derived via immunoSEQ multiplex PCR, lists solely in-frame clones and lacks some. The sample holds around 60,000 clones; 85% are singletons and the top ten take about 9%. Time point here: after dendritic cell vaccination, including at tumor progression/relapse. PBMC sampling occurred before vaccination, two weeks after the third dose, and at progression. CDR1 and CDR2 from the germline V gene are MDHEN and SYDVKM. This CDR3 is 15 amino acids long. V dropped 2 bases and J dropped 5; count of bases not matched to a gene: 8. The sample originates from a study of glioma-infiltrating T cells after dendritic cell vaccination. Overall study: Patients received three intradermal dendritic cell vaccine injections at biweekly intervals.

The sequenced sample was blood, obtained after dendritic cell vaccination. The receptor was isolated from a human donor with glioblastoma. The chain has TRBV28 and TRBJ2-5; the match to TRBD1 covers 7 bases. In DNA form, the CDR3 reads TGTGCCAGCAGTTTAGGTCCCGCCAGGGGGGAGACCCAGTACTTC. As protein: CASSLGPARGETQYF.